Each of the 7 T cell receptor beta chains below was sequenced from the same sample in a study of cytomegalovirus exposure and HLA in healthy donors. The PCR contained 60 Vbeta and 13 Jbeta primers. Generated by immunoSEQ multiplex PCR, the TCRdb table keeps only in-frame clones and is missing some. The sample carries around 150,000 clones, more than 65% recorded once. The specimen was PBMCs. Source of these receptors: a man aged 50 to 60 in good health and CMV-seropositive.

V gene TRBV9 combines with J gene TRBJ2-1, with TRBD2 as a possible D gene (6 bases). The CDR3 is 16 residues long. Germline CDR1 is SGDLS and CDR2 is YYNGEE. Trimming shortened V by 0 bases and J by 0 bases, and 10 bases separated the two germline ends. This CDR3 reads CASSVDIAASYNEQFF. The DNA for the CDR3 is TGTGCCAGCAGCGTAGATATAGCGGCCTCCTACAATGAGCAGTTCTTC.

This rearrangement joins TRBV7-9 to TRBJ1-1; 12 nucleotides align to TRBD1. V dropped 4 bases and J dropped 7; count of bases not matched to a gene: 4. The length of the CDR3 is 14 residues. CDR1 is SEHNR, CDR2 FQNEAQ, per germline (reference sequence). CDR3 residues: CASSWGQGAGEAFF. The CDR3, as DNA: TGTGCCAGCAGCTGGGGACAGGGGGCCGGTGAAGCTTTCTTT.

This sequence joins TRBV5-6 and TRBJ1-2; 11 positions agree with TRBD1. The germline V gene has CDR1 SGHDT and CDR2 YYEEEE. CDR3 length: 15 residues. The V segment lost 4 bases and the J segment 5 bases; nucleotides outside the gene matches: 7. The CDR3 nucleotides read TGTGCCAGCAGCGCCCTGGACAGGGGGCAATATGGCTACACCTTC. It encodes CASSALDRGQYGYTF.

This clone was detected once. The CDR3 protein is CASREQGVDNQPQHF. The CDR3 nucleotides read TGTGCCAGCAGGGAACAGGGGGTGGACAATCAGCCCCAGCATTTT. V usage is TRBV2 and J usage is TRBJ1-5; TRBD1 matches at 8 bases. The CDR3 is 15 residues long. The V and J ends lost 6 bases and 3 bases, in that order; junction bases with no gene match: 7. CDR1 and CDR2 from the germline V gene are SNHLY and FYNNEI.

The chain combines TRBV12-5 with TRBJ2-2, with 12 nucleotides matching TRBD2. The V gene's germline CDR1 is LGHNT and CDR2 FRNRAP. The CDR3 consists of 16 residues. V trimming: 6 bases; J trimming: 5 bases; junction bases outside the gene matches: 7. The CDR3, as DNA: TGTGCTAGTGGCCTGACTAGCGGGAGCGTAACCGGGGAGCTGTTTTTT. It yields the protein CASGLTSGSVTGELFF.

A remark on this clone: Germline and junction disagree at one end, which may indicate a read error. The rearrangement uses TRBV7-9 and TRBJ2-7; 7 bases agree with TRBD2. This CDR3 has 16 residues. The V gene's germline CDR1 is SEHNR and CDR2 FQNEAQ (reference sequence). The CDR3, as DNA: TGTTCCAGCAGCTTAGGTTTTGGGACTATCGCCTACGAGCAGTACTTC. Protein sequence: CSSSLGFGTIAYEQYF.

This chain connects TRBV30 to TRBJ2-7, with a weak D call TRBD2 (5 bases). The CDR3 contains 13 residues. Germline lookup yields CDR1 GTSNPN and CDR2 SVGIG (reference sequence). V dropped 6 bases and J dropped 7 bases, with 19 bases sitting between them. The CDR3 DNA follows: TGTGCCTGCCCTACTAGGTTTCCTGGTGAGCAGTACTTC. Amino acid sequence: CACPTRFPGEQYF.